This T cell receptor (beta chain) stems from a study of OX40 agonist ivuxolimab in advanced cancers. Study overall: The study treated patients with ivuxolimab, an agonistic anti-OX40 (CD134) antibody. Subjects had a mean age of around 60 years, with a range of 23 to 79; just over 80% were male.

Trimming shortened V by 5 bases and J by 6 bases, and 23 bases separated the two germline ends. Germline V gene lookup returns CDR1 SEHNR and CDR2 FQNEAQ (reference sequence). The CDR3 is made up of 17 amino acids. The assay was immunoSEQ multiplex PCR, and TCRdb's table has in-frame clones only and misses some. The sample lists approximately 100,000 clones, 90% occurring once. This chain connects TRBV7-9 to TRBJ2-1; tentative D call: TRBD2 (6 bases). The sequence derives from an adult with an advanced solid tumor such as melanoma, head and neck, liver or kidney cancer. The sequences come from CD4+ or CD8+ T cells sorted from blood, collected in a trial of the OX40 agonist ivuxolimab. The CDR3 loop is CASSPRRSGLLGNEQFF. In DNA form, the CDR3 reads TGTGCCAGCAGCCCACGTCGGTCGGGACTCTTGGGCAATGAGCAGTTCTTC.